A selection of T cell receptor beta chains follows, all from one sample in a study of blood T cell repertoires in COVID-19. TCRdb keeps only in-frame clones here, not all; method: immunoSEQ multiplex PCR. The table shows roughly 250,000 clones, with about 90% occurring only once. Sequenced material: peripheral blood. The source is a man aged 60 to 69 who had recovered from COVID-19. Each CDR3 is given with its conserved first and last residue. A D gene is named only where the DNA matches it firmly. Expanded clones get a size class; other rows say once, few or many, or leave the size out.

V	D	length	size	J	CDR3	DNA
TRBV5-1	NA	14	NA	TRBJ1-6	CASSLADPGSPLHF	TGCGCCAGCAGCTTGGCTGATCCAGGTTCACCCCTCCACTTT
TRBV5-4	NA	14	NA	TRBJ1-4	CASGSGDGNEKLFF	TGTGCCAGCGGCTCAGGGGACGGTAATGAAAAACTGTTTTTT
TRBV9	NA	14	once	TRBJ1-6	CASSWAGANSPLHF	TGTGCCAGCAGCTGGGCGGGGGCGAATTCACCCCTCCACTTT
TRBV5-1	NA	11	NA	TRBJ2-1	CASSLGGEQFF	TGCGCCAGCAGCTTGGGCGGGGAGCAGTTCTTC
TRBV6-6	NA	15	few	TRBJ1-5	CASSYLIGKNQPQHF	TGTGCCAGCAGTTACTTAATTGGCAAGAATCAGCCCCAGCATTTT
TRBV6-1	NA	16	NA	TRBJ1-3	CASSVGLGNSGNTIYF	TGTGCCAGCAGTGTGGGACTCGGGAACTCTGGAAACACCATATATTTT
TRBV6-5	NA	14	NA	TRBJ2-4	CASQAGLAKNIQYF	TGTGCCAGCCAGGCGGGACTAGCCAAAAACATTCAGTACTTC
TRBV9	NA	13	NA	TRBJ1-5	CASSARTDQPQHF	TGTGCCAGCAGCGCCAGAACAGATCAGCCCCAGCATTTT
TRBV6-5	NA	15	few	TRBJ2-3	CASSYNLGSADTQYF	TGTGCCAGCAGTTACAACCTGGGGAGTGCAGATACGCAGTATTTT
TRBV5-6	NA	16	NA	TRBJ1-4	CASSLMTTATNEKLFF	TGTGCCAGCAGCTTGATGACAACTGCAACTAATGAAAAACTGTTTTTT